These 30 T cell receptor beta chains came from one sample sequenced in a study of T-cell reconstitution after alpha-beta-depleted transplantation in children. The TCRbeta library incorporated unique molecular identifiers. TCRdb re-derived calls from the PCR reads in MiXCR, one entry per CDR3 protein. The data hold 490,000 or so distinct CDR3 sequences, with roughly 10% observed a single time. The sequencing here drew on PBMCs, taken before TCRalphabeta/CD19-depleted stem cell transplant. The receptors stem from a child aged 2 to 10 with inherited bone marrow failure, due to receive a stem cell transplant.

This clonotype has ten or more counts. This chain uses TRBV28 with TRBJ1-2; 7 positions match TRBD1. The CDR3 consists of 19 residues. Germline CDR1 is MDHEN and CDR2 is SYDVKM. V shed 5 bases and J 0 bases; nucleotides not matched to a gene: 18. The CDR3 DNA reads TGTGCCAGCAGTCGGATACTCAGGACAGGACCTAGGGCTAACTATGGCTACACCTTC. Translation gives CASSRILRTGPRANYGYTF.

This clonotype was detected ten times or more. This chain links TRBV20-1 with TRBJ2-3, with 8 bases lining up with TRBD2. V dropped 2 bases and J dropped 6; count of bases not matched to a gene: 10. The CDR3 covers 15 residues. The germline CDR1 and CDR2 sequences are DFQATT and SNEGSKA (reference sequence). As DNA, the CDR3 is TGCAGTGCTAGAAACAGCGGGAGAAGCGAGGATACGCAGTATTTT. It translates to CSARNSGRSEDTQYF.

Ten or more counts support this clonotype. This chain uses TRBV29-1 with TRBJ1-1; 7 bases fit TRBD1. V was pared by 2 bases and J by 11 bases, with 8 bases of the junction left unmatched. CDR3 length equals 12 residues. Germline V gene data show CDR1 as SQVTM and CDR2 as ANQGSEA. The CDR3 sequence: CSVEPNTGVAFF. CDR3 nucleotide sequence: TGCAGCGTTGAACCGAATACAGGGGTGGCTTTCTTT.

This chain uses TRBV6-5 with TRBJ1-1; D is uncertain. The CDR3 consists of 13 residues. CDR1 and CDR2 (germline): MNHEY, SVGAGI. The V gene lost 0 bases and the J gene lost 2 bases, with 4 bases spanning the gap. For the CDR3, the DNA is TGTGCCAGCAGTTACTCTACCAACACTGAAGCTTTCTTT. Protein product: CASSYSTNTEAFF.

This clonotype occurred a few times. J is TRBJ2-3 and V is TRBV29-1; TRBD1 matches at 7 bases. Per germline, CDR1 SQVTM and CDR2 ANQGSEA. This CDR3 contains 18 residues. V shed 3 bases and J 0 bases; nucleotides not matched to a gene: 15. For the CDR3, the DNA is TGCAGCGTTGACCCCCCACCGACAGGGTGGACAAGCACAGATACGCAGTATTTT. Translation gives CSVDPPPTGWTSTDTQYF.

In its sample, this clonotype was seen many times. The chain joins TRBV27 to TRBJ2-1, with 8 positions matching TRBD2. Germline CDR1 reads MNHEY; CDR2 reads SMNVEV (reference sequence). This CDR3 spans 16 amino acids. The ends lost 2 bases at V and 8 bases at J; junction bases unmatched: 11. As DNA, the CDR3 is TGTGCCAGCAGTTTAAACCCGGGACTAGAGGTCGATGAGCAGTTCTTC. Translating gives CASSLNPGLEVDEQFF.

On this clonotype: Since a much larger clone is just one base distant, this may be a read error. The V call is TRBV7-2, the J call TRBJ2-3, with 10 bases that match TRBD2. The CDR3 covers 16 residues. Germline values: CDR1 SGHTA, CDR2 FQGNSA. Written as DNA, the CDR3 is TGTGCCAGCAGCTTAAACAGACTAGCGGGCACAGATACGCGGTATTTT. This codes for CASSLNRLAGTDTRYF.

This clonotype was recorded many times. V is TRBV7-2 and J is TRBJ1-1; D ambiguous. The germline gives CDR1 SGHTA, CDR2 FQGNSA. The V and J ends lost 4 bases and 1 base respectively, with 13 bases between them. The CDR3 sequence is 15 residues long. CDR3 amino acids: CASSWSVRGNTEAFF. Here the CDR3 DNA reads TGTGCCAGCAGCTGGTCGGTTCGGGGGAACACTGAAGCTTTCTTT.

Note on this clonotype: A read error may be the cause here, since a much bigger clone is one base away. The chain recombines TRBV7-2 with TRBJ2-7; D not certain. V shed 1 base and J shed 5 bases, with 12 bases lying between them. Germline V gene data show CDR1 as SGHTA and CDR2 as FQGNSA. The CDR3 is 14 residues long. CDR3 nucleotides: TGTGCCAGCAGCTTAGTGCTAAGAGGTAACGAGCAGTACTTC. The encoded protein is CASSLVLRGNEQYF.

Ten or more counts support this clonotype. Sequence at one end of the junction differs from germline and may be a read error. V and J are TRBV7-2 and TRBJ2-7; D is ambiguous. The CDR3 extends over 14 amino acids. Germline lookup yields CDR1 SGHTA and CDR2 FQGNSA. The CDR3 nucleotides are TGCGCCAGCAGCTTTGGTGGGATCTCCTACGAGCAGTACTTC. Protein sequence: CASSFGGISYEQYF.

This clonotype was found many times. The rearrangement links TRBV6-5 to TRBJ1-3; TRBD1 aligns across 7 bases. Losses at the gene ends were 5 bases for V and 6 bases for J; bases not matched to a gene: 1. The length of the CDR3 is 12 residues. CDR1 and CDR2 from the germline V gene are MNHEY and SVGAGI. CDR3 sequence reads: CASSGQANTIYF. The CDR3 region has the DNA TGTGCCAGCAGTGGACAGGCAAACACCATATATTTT.

This clonotype came up many times. The chain recombines TRBV6-5 with TRBJ1-2; D is perhaps TRBD1 (5 bases). Looked up from germline, CDR1 is MNHEY and CDR2 is SVGAGI. V was clipped by 4 bases and J by 6 bases, with 12 bases between them. This CDR3 is 13 amino acids long. The CDR3 loop reads CASSLVQGDGYTF. CDR3 DNA: TGTGCCAGCAGTTTAGTACAAGGGGATGGCTACACCTTC.

This clonotype showed up many times. This CDR3 reads CASSLVRESEQFF. In DNA form, the CDR3 reads TGTGCCAGCAGCTTGGTGCGGGAGAGTGAGCAGTTCTTC. The chain uses TRBV5-4 and TRBJ2-1, with 7 bases lining up with TRBD2. The CDR3 covers 13 residues. CDR1 and CDR2 from the germline V gene are SGHNT and YYREEE (reference sequence). The V gene end was trimmed by 0 bases and the J gene end by 9 bases; junction bases not matched to a gene: 3.

There are many counts of this clonotype. The chain joins TRBV12-3 or TRBV12-4 to TRBJ2-1, with D hard to call. The CDR3 sequence is 15 residues long. Trimming stripped 0 bases from V and 7 bases from J, with 13 bases between. The CDR3 loop is CASSLALNRRNEQFF. For the CDR3, the DNA is TGTGCCAGCAGTTTAGCGCTAAACCGGCGGAATGAGCAGTTCTTC.

This clonotype was observed many times. The chain joins TRBV12-3 or TRBV12-4 to TRBJ2-2, with D uncertain. This CDR3 has 14 residues. V gave up 7 bases and J gave up 0 bases, with 9 bases separating them. The DNA for the CDR3 is TGTGCCAGCAAAGCGTGCGCGAACACCGGGGAGCTGTTTTTT. Translation gives CASKACANTGELFF.

The table lists this clonotype with many counts. The chain couples TRBV7-9 to TRBJ2-2, with unresolved D. V was trimmed by 5 bases and J by 5 bases, leaving 9 bases between them. The CDR3 runs to 13 residues. CDR1 is SEHNR, CDR2 FQNEAQ, per germline (reference sequence). In DNA, the CDR3 is TGTGCCAGCAGCCCAACAGAAACCGGGGAGCTGTTTTTT. Its protein product is CASSPTETGELFF.

This clonotype occurred many times. V usage is TRBV2 and J usage is TRBJ2-2; D might be TRBD1 (6 bases). CDR1 is SNHLY and CDR2 is FYNNEI in the germline V gene. Trimming left V 5 bases short and J 1 base short, with 14 bases between. This CDR3 is 16 amino acids long. CDR3 sequence (DNA): TGTGCCAGCAGTTTTGCCCCGGGACAGAACACCGGGGAGCTGTTTTTT. It is translated as CASSFAPGQNTGELFF.

This clonotype has at least ten counts. This chain uses TRBV27 with TRBJ2-2; D call uncertain. From germline, CDR1 is MNHEY and CDR2 SMNVEV (reference sequence). There are 12 residues in the CDR3. V was pared by 3 bases and J by 7 bases, with 6 bases between. CDR3 region: CASSFMVGELFF. The CDR3, as DNA: TGTGCCAGCAGTTTTATGGTCGGGGAGCTGTTTTTT.

The J gene is TRBJ2-7, the V gene TRBV18; 9 positions agree with TRBD1. Germline CDR1 KGHSH, CDR2 LQKENI. This CDR3 comprises 16 residues. V lost 4 bases, J lost 5 bases, and 12 bases stayed unmatched. CDR3 protein: CASSLAWGQGSDEQYF. The CDR3 region has the DNA TGTGCCAGCTCACTCGCGTGGGGACAGGGTTCGGACGAGCAGTACTTC. Variable domain in full (rest from reference TRBV18 and TRBJ2-7): NAGVMQNPRHLVRRRGQEARLRCSPMKGHSHVYWYRQLPEEGLKFMVYLQKENIIDESGMPKERFSAEFPKEGPSILRIQQVVRGDSAAYFCASSLAWGQGSDEQYFGPGTRLTVT.

In its sample, this clonotype was seen many times. The chain links TRBV20-1 to TRBJ1-2; 7 bases map to TRBD1. V shed 3 bases, J shed 0 bases, and the junction held 10 bases outside the gene matches. Germline V gene sequence: CDR1 DFQATT, CDR2 SNEGSKA (reference sequence). The CDR3 contains 16 residues. CDR3 sequence reads: CSARKGGAISNYGYTF. In DNA, the CDR3 is TGCAGTGCTAGGAAAGGGGGCGCGATATCTAACTATGGCTACACCTTC.

This clonotype showed up many times. Here the CDR3 DNA reads TGTGCCAGCAGTGAATCGGGGGCCTCTGGAAACACCATATATTTT. Its translation is CASSESGASGNTIYF. This chain connects TRBV2 to TRBJ1-3, with D perhaps TRBD1 (6 bases). The V end was cut by 2 bases, the J end by 0 bases, with 8 bases between. The CDR3 loop spans 15 amino acids. From germline, CDR1 is SNHLY and CDR2 FYNNEI.

This clonotype was detected ten times or more. This chain links TRBV7-9 with TRBJ2-7; a weak D match, TRBD2 (6 bases). CDR3 length equals 15 residues. Germline V lookup: CDR1 SEHNR, CDR2 FQNEAQ (reference sequence). Trimming shortened V by 4 bases and J by 3 bases, and 16 bases separated the two germline ends. The CDR3 DNA reads as TGTGCCAGCAGCTCTGGCCCCGGGAGCCTCTACGAGCAGTACTTC. It translates to CASSSGPGSLYEQYF.

With respect to this clonotype: A much larger clone lies a single base off, so this may be a read error. The chain combines TRBV20-1 with TRBJ2-7; D is unclear. Germline CDR1 DFQATT, CDR2 SNEGSKA (reference sequence). V gave up 0 bases and J gave up 1 base, with 13 bases separating them. The CDR3 totals 15 residues. CDR3 protein: CSARDYIDISYEQYV. For the CDR3, the DNA is TGCAGTGCTAGAGACTATATAGACATTTCCTACGAGCAGTACGTC.

This clonotype appeared many times. The gene calls are TRBV4-3 and TRBJ1-4; TRBD1 matches at 7 bases. This CDR3 has 17 residues. V gave up 4 bases and J gave up 2 bases; unmatched junction bases: 10. Germline CDR1 LGHNA, CDR2 YSLEER. The CDR3 here is CASSLRYTGVTNEKLFF. CDR3 nucleotides: TGCGCCAGCAGCCTACGCTACACAGGGGTCACTAATGAAAAACTGTTTTTT.

About this clonotype itself: An end of the junction does not agree with germline; a read error may underlie this. CDR3 nucleotides: TGCGCCAGCAGTGATGCGGGATCCTCCTACGATCAGTACTTC. Translated, it gives CASSDAGSSYDQYF. The chain couples TRBV10-2 to TRBJ2-7; D perhaps matches TRBD2 (6 bases). The CDR3 runs 14 residues. Germline CDR1 and CDR2: WSHSY and SAAADI.

This clonotype was counted at least ten times. The J gene is TRBJ2-5, the V gene TRBV12-3 or TRBV12-4, with 11 bases identical to TRBD1. The CDR3 sequence is 15 residues long. V was pared by 4 bases and J by 4 bases, with 5 bases of the junction left unmatched. CDR3 residues: CASSSPGQGVETQYF. CDR3 sequence (DNA): TGTGCCAGCAGTTCTCCGGGACAGGGGGTAGAGACCCAGTACTTC.

This clonotype showed up many times. The CDR3: CASSLAGADYGYTF. The CDR3 DNA sequence: TGTGCCAGCAGCTTAGCAGGGGCGGACTATGGCTACACCTTC. The V call is TRBV7-9, the J call TRBJ1-2, with D possibly TRBD1 on 5 matching bases. The CDR3 has 14 amino acids. Trimming left V 0 bases short and J 3 bases short, with 8 bases between. Germline V gives CDR1 SEHNR, CDR2 FQNEAQ (reference sequence).

This clonotype showed up many times. The chain carries TRBV29-1 and TRBJ2-4; weak D call: TRBD1 (6 bases). This CDR3 spans 11 amino acids. The V gene's germline CDR1 is SQVTM and CDR2 ANQGSEA. The V end lost 6 bases, the J end lost 10 bases, and 13 bases lay between the germline ends. The CDR3 region has the DNA TGCAGCGTGTACAGGGATGGGATTCAGTACTTC. Translated: CSVYRDGIQYF.

In its sample, this clonotype was seen many times. The chain joins TRBV11-2 to TRBJ1-1; D call uncertain. The ends were cut back, 3 bases at V and 1 base at J, with 12 bases in the middle. The CDR3 length is 15 residues. Germline V gene lookup returns CDR1 SGHAT and CDR2 FQNNGV. CDR3 sequence: CASSLNPAGNTEAFF. The CDR3 DNA reads TGTGCCAGCAGCTTGAACCCTGCAGGGAACACTGAAGCTTTCTTT.

This clonotype was counted ten times or more. The chain employs TRBV30 and TRBJ2-1; 7 nucleotides align to TRBD2. With 4 bases clipped from V and 10 bases from J, the junction kept 16 bases outside the gene matches. Germline-derived CDR1 and CDR2 are GTSNPN and SVGIG (reference sequence). CDR3 length equals 15 residues. The CDR3 spells CAWTDGRGGQGEQFF. For the CDR3, the DNA is TGTGCCTGGACCGACGGGCGGGGAGGGCAAGGAGAGCAGTTCTTC.